This record covers a single T cell receptor (beta chain). Its specificity is unknown. There are 16 residues in the CDR3. V lost 0 bases and J lost 2; bases outside the gene matches: 5. The germline gives CDR1 MNHEY, CDR2 SVGAGI. This specimen belongs to a study of cytomegalovirus exposure and HLA in healthy donors. Regarding the study as a whole: No immune exposure information besides CMV serostatus was available. Upon later analysis, TCR association rates were observed to vary by HLA locus, being highest for DRB1 and lowest for HLA-C.

60 Vbeta and 13 Jbeta primers were used in PCR. This table comes from immunoSEQ multiplex PCR, and its TCRdb copy is limited to in-frame clones, with some not included. Among about 120,000 clones listed, 76% were seen once. The chain employs TRBV6-5 and TRBJ2-7, with 9 nucleotides matching TRBD1. Sequenced: PBMCs. The origin of this receptor is a man aged 45-65 years in good health and CMV-seropositive. CDR3 protein: CASSYSIRDRAYEQYF. The CDR3 coding sequence is TGTGCCAGCAGTTACTCGATACGGGACAGGGCCTACGAGCAGTACTTC.